Included here is one T cell receptor (beta chain) sequence, with context. There is no known antigen for this receptor. The record has no base qualities; no much larger clone is one base away. This sample was included in a study of cytotoxic CD8 clonotypes in ibrutinib-treated CLL (dated by TCRdb to about 2021). As for the study more broadly: The cohort had about a dozen relapsed/refractory and about 15 treatment-naive patients; under 18 were IGHV unmutated. Cryopreserved peripheral blood mononuclear cells were obtained before treatment, at response, and at either sustained remission or disease progression. Partial responses were observed in about 25 patients and complete responses in 2; after a median follow-up of 68 months, remission was maintained in approximately 14 patients and progression was observed in roughly 12. On average, each sample had hundreds of thousands of productive templates and 100,000 or so productive rearrangements. Every sample from remission and from progressive disease was obtained while the patients were still on ibrutinib. Response samples were obtained after a median of 12 months of treatment, with a range of roughly 6 to 40 months. Longitudinal samples were obtainable from about 30% of the 86 participants in the trial.

The goal of deep resolution MiSeq sequencing was a depth between 1 in 1 million and 1 in 200,000 T cells, and coverage averaged 10x per clonotype. TCR beta libraries were generated with the immunoSEQ hsTCRB Kit. For the original study's pipeline: ImmunoSEQ Data Assistant and ImmunoSEQ Analyzer were used for data analysis, and V, D and J genes were assigned according to IMGT definitions. Clonality was computed as one minus normalized Shannon entropy of productive rearrangement frequencies, ranging from 0 to 1. Public clonotype analysis was restricted to overrepresented clonotypes comprising at least 0.05% of each patient's repertoire. Around 14 repertoires from age-matched healthy donors, obtained from immuneACCESS, served as clonality controls. The table was pulled from immuneACCESS by TCRdb, which kept in-frame rearrangements only. Such tables lose some clones; where checked, under half of the loss comes from unresolved V genes, and the rest has no known cause. V, J and clone size are those of that table, while D and trimming were read from the DNA. This sample comprises more than 110,000 clones, about 91% of them detected only once. The biggest ten clones account for 9.5% to 14% of the sample.

The sample's time point label, in plain terms: about 11 months on ibrutinib. For TCR beta library preparation, 1.5 to 2 micrograms of genomic DNA were extracted from the cryopreserved PBMCs. Longitudinal blood samples from CLL patients on ibrutinib monotherapy were analyzed using high-throughput TCR beta sequencing. Patients were enrolled in a phase 2 open-label single-center ibrutinib monotherapy trial. The germline V gene sets CDR1 to SGHVS and CDR2 to FQNEAQ. There are 14 amino acids in the CDR3, from cysteine to phenylalanine inclusive. Solely the CDR3 DNA is kept, with 42 bases framed from the first base. Trimming at the junction amounts to 2 bases on V and 5 bases on J, and the germline ends lie 12 bases apart. The study at large found these results: Public clonotypes were found to be uncommon and were observed to contract or remain stable during treatment; the increase in clonality was shown to reflect expansion of private clonotypes at ibrutinib response. Sampling times were not matched between sustained-remission and progressing patients, and lymph node repertoires were not studied. At baseline, clonality was higher than in age-matched healthy donors and showed a strong correlation with circulating CD8+ T-cell counts. At ibrutinib response clonality went up, during sustained remission it held steady, and at progression it dropped back toward baseline.

The sequence links TRBV7-8 to TRBJ1-2; the D gene is perhaps TRBD1, on 5 matching bases. The TCR sequence derives from a human donor with chronic lymphocytic leukemia. Sequencing was performed on PBMCs, taken after 12 months of ibrutinib treatment. The CDR3 protein: CASSLLRGAYGYTF. The nucleotides are TGTGCCAGCAGCTTATTGAGGGGCGCTTATGGCTACACCTTC.